These T cell receptor beta chains were read from a single sample in a study of T cells in Graves' hyperthyroidism and ophthalmopathy. MiXCR was run by TCRdb on the multiplex PCR reads, yielding one entry per CDR3 protein. The data contain some 550,000 distinct CDR3 sequences, approximately 15% of them singletons. Source material: blood. These receptors originate from a woman between 35 and 50 years old with Graves' ophthalmopathy. CDR3s include the opening cysteine and the closing phenylalanine or tryptophan. D genes are given only for firm matches. Clone size is stated in some rows and not others, as once, few, many or a class when expanded.

>TRBJ2-7|many|-|TRBV5-1
TGCGCCAGCAGCTTGGATGGTAACTCCTACGAGCAGTACTTC
CASSLDGNSYEQYF
>TRBJ1-5|many|-|TRBV20-1
TGCAGTGCCAGTAGTCCTAATAGCAATCAGCCCCAGCATTTT
CSASSPNSNQPQHF
>TRBJ2-1|-|TRBD1|TRBV4-2
TGTGCCAGCAGCCAAGATGGACAGGGGTCTGGCAATGAGCAGTTCTTC
CASSQDGQGSGNEQFF
>TRBJ1-5|many|-|TRBV30
TGTGCCTGGAGTGTATTACAGGGAGATCAGCCCCAGCATTTT
CAWSVLQGDQPQHF
>TRBJ1-5|once|-|TRBV6-2/TRBV6-3
TGTGCCAGCAGTTACTCTGTGGGACAGCCCCAGCATTTT
CASSYSVGQPQHF
>TRBJ2-2|many|-|TRBV5-5
TGTGCCAGCAGCCACCGGGACTCCCCCACCGGGGAGCTGTTTTTT
CASSHRDSPTGELFF
>TRBJ1-2|-|-|TRBV29-1
TGCAGCGTTGAAGATGCAGGGAAAACTAACTATGGCTACACCTTC
CSVEDAGKTNYGYTF
>TRBJ1-2|many|TRBD1|TRBV28
TGTGCCAGCAGTGCATACAGGGGAAGGAGTGGCTACACCTTC
CASSAYRGRSGYTF
>TRBJ2-5|many|-|TRBV6-1
TGTGCCAGCAGTGAAGGTCTAGACCAAGAGACCCAGTACTTC
CASSEGLDQETQYF
>TRBJ2-7|-|TRBD2|TRBV6-1
TGTGCCAGCAGTCCCGCTAGCGGCCCCTACGAGCAGTACTTC
CASSPASGPYEQYF
>TRBJ1-1|-|-|TRBV5-4
TGTGCCAGCAGCCCGACGGAGCAACTTTTGAACACTGAAGCTTTCTTT
CASSPTEQLLNTEAFF
>TRBJ2-5|few|-|TRBV10-3
TGTGCCATCAGAAATAGCGAGACCCGGGAGACCCAGTACTTC
CAIRNSETRETQYF
>TRBJ2-1|-|TRBD1|TRBV7-2
TGTGCCAGCAGCCCCCGGGACAGGGAGTTTGGGCCCGAGCAGTTCTTC
CASSPRDREFGPEQFF
>TRBJ1-1|few|TRBD1|TRBV7-3
TGTGCCAGCAGCTCAGGGGGGGCCACTGAAGCTTTCTTT
CASSSGGATEAFF
>TRBJ2-1|few|TRBD2|TRBV9
TGTGCCAGCAGCGCCTTGGGACTAGCGATAGAGAATGAGCAGTTCTTC
CASSALGLAIENEQFF
>TRBJ2-6|few|-|TRBV2
TGTGCCAGCAGTGAAGAGCTCCTCTCTGGGGCCAACGTCCTGACTTTC
CASSEELLSGANVLTF
>TRBJ1-5|-|-|TRBV2
TGTGCCAGCAGTGAAGGGGAAACGACGTATCAGCCCCAGCATTTT
CASSEGETTYQPQHF
>TRBJ2-5|once|-|TRBV5-1
TGCGCCAGCAGCCAGGGACGGATGGGGAAGACCCAGTACTTC
CASSQGRMGKTQYF
>TRBJ1-4|many|-|TRBV3-1
TGTGCCAGCAGCCAAGATCGGGGGGCTCGACTGTTTTTT
CASSQDRGARLFF
>TRBJ1-2|many|-|TRBV28
TGTGCCAGCAGTAAGGTGCCGGGCTATGGCTACACCTTC
CASSKVPGYGYTF
>TRBJ2-7|-|-|TRBV2
TGTGCCAGCAGTGAAGGGGGGCCCGGGAGTGGCGAGCAGTACTTC
CASSEGGPGSGEQYF
>TRBJ2-3|many|TRBD2|TRBV5-1
TGCGCCAGCAGCTTGGGGTCTAGCGGGATAGGAGATACGCAGTATTTT
CASSLGSSGIGDTQYF